This entry describes one T cell receptor beta chain. Trimming pared 1 base from V and 1 base from J, leaving 17 bases between. CDR3 length equals 17 residues. Germline V gives CDR1 LNHNV, CDR2 YYDKDF (reference sequence). TCRdb re-derived calls from the RT-PCR reads in MiXCR, one entry per CDR3 protein. The sample lists about 700,000 distinct CDR3 sequences, over 12% seen once, with 3.6% in the top ten. This TCR came from a female donor in good health, serving as a healthy control. The genes are TRBV15 and TRBJ2-7; no clear D. Sequenced sample: memory CD4+ T cells from blood. In nucleotides, the CDR3 is TGTGCCACCAGCAGAGGGTTTGGTTGGGCTGGGTCCTACGAGCAGTACTTC. This codes for CATSRGFGWAGSYEQYF. The entire variable domain, with the rest obtained from reference TRBV15 and TRBJ2-7, is as follows: DAMVIQNPRYQVTQFGKPVTLSCSQTLNHNVMYWYQQKSSQAPKLLFHYYDKDFNNEADTPDNFQSRRPNTSFCFLDIRSPGLGDTAMYLCATSRGFGWAGSYEQYFGPGTRLTVT.